These 15 T cell receptor beta chains originate from one sample sequenced in a study of CD8+CD57+ T cells in acquired aplastic anemia. Patients included in sequencing had previously demonstrated CD8+CD57+ cell expansion by flow cytometry. TCR beta VDJ and CDR3 profiles were obtained from a genomic DNA template. TCRdb analysed the reads with MiXCR anew, one entry per CDR3 protein. The sample shows more than 150,000 distinct CDR3 sequences, around 48% of them seen only once. The sequencing input was sorted CD4+, CD8+, or CD8+CD57+ T cells (not recorded which) from PBMCs. The receptors derive from a human donor with aplastic anemia.

This clonotype was seen just once. V usage is TRBV2 and J usage is TRBJ2-7, with D tentatively TRBD2 (5 bases). V was clipped by 4 bases and J by 3 bases, with 25 bases between them. CDR1 and CDR2 (germline): SNHLY, FYNNEI. CDR3 length equals 18 residues. CDR3 sequence reads: CASSVSVSRLSEVYEQYF. As DNA, the CDR3 is TGTGCCAGCAGTGTGTCGGTATCGCGGCTTTCGGAGGTCTACGAGCAGTACTTC.

This clonotype has more than one count but fewer than ten. The chain couples TRBV6-1 to TRBJ1-2; 9 bases align to TRBD1. This CDR3 is built from 15 residues. V gave up 6 bases and J gave up 8 bases; unmatched junction bases: 13. From germline, CDR1 is MNHNS and CDR2 SASEGT. For the CDR3, the DNA is TGTGCCAGCAGGGGAGCGGGACAGGGAATTAACGGCTACACCTTC. This codes for CASRGAGQGINGYTF.

This clonotype has a handful of counts. This chain links TRBV7-3 with TRBJ2-2; the D is unclear. CDR3 length: 13 residues. Per germline, CDR1 SGHTA and CDR2 FQGTGA. V lost 2 bases and J lost 7, with 8 bases in between. CDR3 DNA sequence: TGTGCCAGCAGCTTATATGGGAACGGGGAGCTGTTTTTT. This translates into CASSLYGNGELFF.

The V gene is TRBV7-9, the J gene TRBJ2-7; no reliable D call. Trimming shortened V by 3 bases and J by 6 bases, and 9 bases separated the two germline ends. Germline loops: CDR1 SEHNR, CDR2 FQNEAQ (reference sequence). This CDR3 has 12 amino acids. DNA for the CDR3: TGTGCCAGCAGCTTCCCCGCTGCCGAGCAGTACTTC. This translates into CASSFPAAEQYF. The full variable domain, with the rest looked up from reference TRBV7-9 and TRBJ2-7, is DTGVSQNPRHKITKRGQNVTFRCDPISEHNRLYWYRQTLGQGPEFLTYFQNEAQLEKSRLLSDRFSAERPKGSFSTLEIQRTEQGDSAMYLCASSFPAAEQYFGPGTRLTVT.

Ten or more counts support this clonotype. The V call is TRBV11-2, the J call TRBJ1-6; unclear D gene. The CDR3 covers 15 residues. Germline V gives CDR1 SGHAT, CDR2 FQNNGV. V lost 0 bases and J lost 9, with 12 bases in between. DNA of the CDR3: TGTGCCAGCAGCTTAGAGGGCAGTTTTCTTTCACCCCTCCACTTT. Translation: CASSLEGSFLSPLHF.

This chain joins TRBV15 and TRBJ2-1; a possible D gene is TRBD1 (6 bases). Trimming removed 0 bases from V and 5 bases from J, with 14 bases in between. Germline assignment: CDR1 LNHNV and CDR2 YYDKDF (reference sequence). The CDR3 is 16 amino acids. The CDR3 coding sequence is TGTGCCACCAGCAGAGAGGGCAGGGGCCGTGACAATGAGCAGTTCTTC. It specifies CATSREGRGRDNEQFF.

This chain connects TRBV2 to TRBJ2-7; D not certain. The CDR3 is 10 residues long. Looked up from germline, CDR1 is SNHLY and CDR2 is FYNNEI. Trimming left V 4 bases short and J 7 bases short, with 5 bases between. The CDR3 nucleotides are TGTGCCAGCAGTGTCGGGGAGCAGTACTTC. Its protein product is CASSVGEQYF.

The rearrangement links TRBV5-1 to TRBJ1-6; TRBD1 agrees at 10 bases. Germline V gene data show CDR1 as SGHRS and CDR2 as YFSETQ. CDR3 length: 14 residues. The V segment lost 6 bases and the J segment 8 bases; nucleotides outside the gene matches: 5. Here the CDR3 DNA reads TGCGCCAGCACCCGGGACAGGGGCGATTCACCCCTCCACTTT. Its protein is CASTRDRGDSPLHF.

This clonotype has just one count. The chain combines TRBV29-1 with TRBJ2-3; no firm D call. Trimming cost V 0 bases and J 10 bases, with 5 bases left between them. The germline CDR1 and CDR2 sequences are SQVTM and ANQGSEA. This CDR3 has 10 amino acids. CDR3 region: CSVEDRPQYF. In DNA, the CDR3 is TGCAGCGTTGAAGATCGCCCGCAGTATTTT.

The chain has TRBV2 and TRBJ1-1; no definite D call. This CDR3 is 14 amino acids long. The germline V and J ends were trimmed by 1 base and 5 bases, with 11 bases remaining between them. Germline assignment: CDR1 SNHLY and CDR2 FYNNEI. The chain's CDR3 is CASSEGAARTEAFF. CDR3 coding DNA: TGTGCCAGCAGTGAAGGGGCAGCCCGGACTGAAGCTTTCTTT.

The sample holds a few counts of this clonotype. The V call is TRBV27, the J call TRBJ1-6; D call uncertain. The CDR3 loop spans 17 amino acids. CDR1 and CDR2 from the germline V gene are MNHEY and SMNVEV (reference sequence). The germline V and J ends were trimmed by 5 bases and 7 bases, with 21 bases remaining between them. CDR3 nucleotide sequence: TGTGCCAGCAGTCTCGGCCCTTGGAGGAACCCGAATTCACCCCTCCACTTT. Translated: CASSLGPWRNPNSPLHF.

This chain joins TRBV6-1 and TRBJ2-2; possible D gene TRBD2, 6 bases. This CDR3 contains 18 residues. CDR1 is MNHNS, CDR2 SASEGT, per germline. V gave up 6 bases and J gave up 5 bases, with 25 bases separating them. CDR3 sequence: CASRALGRLASLTGELFF. CDR3 sequence (DNA): TGTGCCAGCAGGGCTTTGGGGAGGCTTGCCTCATTGACCGGGGAGCTGTTTTTT.

CDR3 DNA: TGTGCGGGGCAGGGGGCAGGTCAGCCCCAGCATTTT. As protein: CAGQGAGQPQHF. The V call is TRBV2, the J call TRBJ1-5; the match to TRBD1 covers 8 bases. From germline, CDR1 is SNHLY and CDR2 FYNNEI. This CDR3 region has 12 residues.

V usage is TRBV10-3 and J usage is TRBJ1-1; D not certain. The V end was cut by 2 bases, the J end by 0 bases, with 16 bases between. CDR3 size: 17 residues. CDR1 and CDR2 (germline): ENHRY, SYGVKD. The CDR3, as DNA: TGTGCCATCAGTGAGGGTCACCCCGGACGGTTGAACACTGAAGCTTTCTTT. This sequence encodes CAISEGHPGRLNTEAFF.

This clonotype was seen many times. The chain links TRBV29-1 to TRBJ1-3; tentatively, D is TRBD1 (6 bases). V was clipped by 6 bases and J by 0 bases, with 9 bases between them. Germline-derived CDR1 and CDR2 are SQVTM and ANQGSEA. The CDR3 covers 13 residues. The CDR3 sequence: CSVEQGSGNTIYF. The CDR3 bases are TGCAGCGTCGAACAGGGCTCTGGAAACACCATATATTTT.